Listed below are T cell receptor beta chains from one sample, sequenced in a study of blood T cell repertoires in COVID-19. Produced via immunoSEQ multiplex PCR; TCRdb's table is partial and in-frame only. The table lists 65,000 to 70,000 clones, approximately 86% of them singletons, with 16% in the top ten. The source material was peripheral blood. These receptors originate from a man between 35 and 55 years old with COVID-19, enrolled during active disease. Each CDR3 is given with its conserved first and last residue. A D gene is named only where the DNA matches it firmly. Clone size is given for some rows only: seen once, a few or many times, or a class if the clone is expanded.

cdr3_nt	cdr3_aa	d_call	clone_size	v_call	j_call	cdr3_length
TGTGCCAGCAGCTACGGGGACAGGAGCGGCTATGGCTACACCTTC	CASSYGDRSGYGYTF	TRBD1	.	TRBV11-2	TRBJ1-2	15
TGTGCCAGCAGTGGCCAGGGGGCGCGTTTGAATTCACCCCTCCACTTT	CASSGQGARLNSPLHF	TRBD1	.	TRBV2	TRBJ1-6	16
TGTGCCAGCAGCCGACCGGGACAGATCTCCTACGAGCAGTACTTC	CASSRPGQISYEQYF	TRBD1	.	TRBV6-5	TRBJ2-7	15
TGTGCCAGCGGAACGGCGGGGTACGAGCAGTACTTC	CASGTAGYEQYF	.	.	TRBV27	TRBJ2-7	12
TGTGCCAGTAGCCAAAAGGGGACAATCGCAAGGGGCTACACCTTC	CASSQKGTIARGYTF	.	.	TRBV19	TRBJ1-2	15
TGTGCCAGCACTGTACAGGGCAATCAGCCCCAGCATTTT	CASTVQGNQPQHF	.	.	TRBV6-5	TRBJ1-5	13
TGTGCCAGTAGGGAGACTAGCGTAGGTCCAGAGACCCAGTACTTC	CASRETSVGPETQYF	TRBD2	once	TRBV19	TRBJ2-5	15
TGTGCCTGGAGTGTACAGGGGGCGCCTGAGCAGTTCTTC	CAWSVQGAPEQFF	TRBD1	.	TRBV30	TRBJ2-1	13
TGTGCCAGCAGCGGACAGGGTGGTAGTCAGCCCCAGCATTTT	CASSGQGGSQPQHF	TRBD1	.	TRBV6-2/TRBV6-3	TRBJ1-5	14
TGTGCCAGCAGCTTGTTTATGAACACTGAAGCTTTCTTT	CASSLFMNTEAFF	.	.	TRBV5-5	TRBJ1-1	13
TGTGCCAGCAGTAGAGTAGGCACAGATACGCAGTATTTT	CASSRVGTDTQYF	.	.	TRBV25-1	TRBJ2-3	13
TGTGCCAGCAGCTCCATTAACTTTGACGAGCAGTACTTC	CASSSINFDEQYF	.	.	TRBV7-2	TRBJ2-7	13
TGTGCCAGCAGCTTCGGGGGGCGACAGACTAAGAGGGAGACCCAGTACTTC	CASSFGGRQTKRETQYF	.	.	TRBV5-6	TRBJ2-5	17
TGTGCCACCAGCAGAGATAGCGGGGGGGTAGGTGAGCAGTTCTTC	CATSRDSGGVGEQFF	TRBD2	.	TRBV15	TRBJ2-1	15
TGTGCCAGCAGTCCTACTAGCACGGAGACCCAGTACTTC	CASSPTSTETQYF	.	.	TRBV12-3/TRBV12-4	TRBJ2-5	13
TGTGCCAGCACCCCGGACAGGGGAAATGAAAAACTGTTTTTT	CASTPDRGNEKLFF	TRBD1	.	TRBV6-5	TRBJ1-4	14
TGTGCCAGCAGCCAAGCAGTGAACACTGAAGCTTTCTTT	CASSQAVNTEAFF	.	.	TRBV3-1/TRBV3-2	TRBJ1-1	13
TGTGCCAGCAGCTTCGACAGTTCCTACGAGCAGTACTTC	CASSFDSSYEQYF	.	.	TRBV3-1/TRBV3-2	TRBJ2-7	13
TGTGCCAGCAGCTACTACGATGAGCAGTTCTTC	CASSYYDEQFF	.	.	TRBV7-9	TRBJ2-1	11
TGTGCCAGCAGCCTAACAGGGTTGGGGGCCAAAAACATTCAGTACTTC	CASSLTGLGAKNIQYF	.	.	TRBV7-9	TRBJ2-4	16
TGTGCCAGCAGTTTGAACAGGGATTCACCCCTCCACTTT	CASSLNRDSPLHF	.	few	TRBV12-3/TRBV12-4	TRBJ1-6	13
TGTGCCAGCACCCCGGCAGGTACCTACAATGAGCAGTTCTTC	CASTPAGTYNEQFF	.	once	TRBV2	TRBJ2-1	14
TGTGCCAGCAGTCGAGAACAGTATCGCTACACCTTC	CASSREQYRYTF	.	.	TRBV6-2/TRBV6-3	TRBJ1-2	12
TGCGCCAGCAGCATAAGACAGGGTGGGAATGAGCAGTTCTTC	CASSIRQGGNEQFF	TRBD1	.	TRBV5-1	TRBJ2-1	14
TGCGCCAGCAGCTCAGGGGGAATGGGCGGCTACACCTTC	CASSSGGMGGYTF	TRBD1	.	TRBV5-1	TRBJ1-2	13
TGTGCCATCAGACCACAGGGAAATCAGCCCCAGCATTTT	CAIRPQGNQPQHF	.	.	TRBV10-3	TRBJ1-5	13
TGTGCCAGCAGTTACCGGGGAAGAGGTGGCTACACCTTC	CASSYRGRGGYTF	.	.	TRBV6-5	TRBJ1-2	13
TGCGCCAGCAGCCAAGACATTGGCAATCAGCCCCAGCATTTT	CASSQDIGNQPQHF	.	few	TRBV4-1	TRBJ1-5	14
TGCGCCAGCACCTTCCTCTCGACAGGGGTGGACGGGGAGCTGTTTTTT	CASTFLSTGVDGELFF	TRBD1	.	TRBV5-1	TRBJ2-2	16
TGTGCCAGCCAAGCGGGGGGAAACTCCTACGAGCAGTACTTC	CASQAGGNSYEQYF	TRBD2	.	TRBV28	TRBJ2-7	14
TGTGCCAGCAGCCCGGGACAGGGACAGCCCCAGCATTTT	CASSPGQGQPQHF	TRBD1	.	TRBV12-3/TRBV12-4	TRBJ1-5	13
TGTGCCAGCAAGAGCAGGGGACACACCGGGGAGCTGTTTTTT	CASKSRGHTGELFF	.	.	TRBV5-4	TRBJ2-2	14
TGTGCCAGCAGTACAACCAGGACGGGGAGGTCTGGCTACACCTTC	CASSTTRTGRSGYTF	.	once	TRBV25-1	TRBJ1-2	15
TGTGCCAGCAGCGGACAGGGAGCAACTGAAGCTTTCTTT	CASSGQGATEAFF	TRBD1	.	TRBV2	TRBJ1-1	13
TGTGCCAGCAGCTCGGCAGGGTACAGCTATGGCTACACCTTC	CASSSAGYSYGYTF	.	.	TRBV9	TRBJ1-2	14
TGTGCCAGCAGCCCCTCCGGGTCCCGACTTGGCTACACCTTC	CASSPSGSRLGYTF	.	.	TRBV3-1/TRBV3-2	TRBJ1-2	14
TGCGCCAGCAGCCAGTGGCGAGGGGAGACCCAGTACTTC	CASSQWRGETQYF	.	.	TRBV4-1	TRBJ2-5	13
TGTGCCTGGTTAGGACAATTCCAAGAGACCCAGTACTTC	CAWLGQFQETQYF	.	.	TRBV30	TRBJ2-5	13
TGTGCCTGGAGTTCGGAGAGGGTTCAGCCCCAGCATTTT	CAWSSERVQPQHF	.	.	TRBV30	TRBJ1-5	13
TGTGCCTGGAGTGGAGGACAGGGGGTAGACACCGGGGAGCTGTTTTTT	CAWSGGQGVDTGELFF	TRBD1	few	TRBV30	TRBJ2-2	16
TGTGCCAGCAGTTCGGGGACAGGACGGGCTTTCTTT	CASSSGTGRAFF	TRBD1	few	TRBV6-4	TRBJ1-1	12
TGTGCCATCAGCTCTAGACAGGGGTCCGGGGAGCTGTTTTTT	CAISSRQGSGELFF	TRBD1	.	TRBV10-3	TRBJ2-2	14
TGTGCCAGCAGTATCCCAGGGGGCGATCAGCCCCAGCATTTT	CASSIPGGDQPQHF	TRBD1	few	TRBV28	TRBJ1-5	14
TGCGCCAGCAGCTCCCGGGGGCCAGGACTAGCGGGGGGAAGCTCCTACGAGCAGTACTTC	CASSSRGPGLAGGSSYEQYF	TRBD2	.	TRBV5-1	TRBJ2-7	20
TGTGCCAGCAGCTTGACCGCGGGGGATCACGGGGAGCTGTTTTTT	CASSLTAGDHGELFF	TRBD2	.	TRBV11-3	TRBJ2-2	15
TGTGCCAGCAGCTTGACGGAGGACACTGAAGCTTTCTTT	CASSLTEDTEAFF	.	once	TRBV11-2	TRBJ1-1	13